This T cell receptor (beta chain) was retrieved from a study of shared clonotypes between healthy human individuals. Study-level background: Each donor's CD8 memory used one plate, CD8 naive two, each CD4 subset three.

Only in-frame clones appear in the TCRdb table, and some are missing; sequencing was by immunoSEQ multiplex PCR. This table has roughly 600,000 clones, 95% to 98% appearing once. CD45RO-negative, CCR7-positively selected cells formed the naive CD8 fraction, excluding terminally differentiated effector memory CD45RA+ cells. This CDR3 spans 14 amino acids. The germline CDR1 and CDR2 sequences are SGHTA and FQGNSA. V was clipped by 3 bases and J by 2 bases, with 11 bases between them. The chain links TRBV7-2 to TRBJ2-7, with a possible D match to TRBD1 (5 bases). The sample taken for sequencing was naive CD8+ T cells sorted from blood. The source is a man aged 25-40 years in good health. Written as DNA, the CDR3 is TGTGCCAGCAGCTTGACTCCAGGGACCTACGAGCAGTACTTC. Protein product: CASSLTPGTYEQYF.